This T cell receptor beta chain was identified in a study of graft-versus-host responses after intestinal transplantation. On the study more broadly: Recipients had transplants, and these were multivisceral, liver-intestinal, or isolated intestinal.

The V gene end was trimmed by 4 bases and the J gene end by 6 bases; junction bases not matched to a gene: 14. The CDR3 is 16 amino acids. CDR1 SGHRS and CDR2 YFSETQ come from the germline V gene. Only in-frame clones appear in the TCRdb table, and some are missing; sequencing was by immunoSEQ multiplex PCR. Of tens of thousands of clones listed, over 90% are singletons. Regarding the study as a whole: High graft-versus-host to host-versus-graft clonal ratios were found in allografts of patients who had graft-donor T cell macrochimerism. Early post-transplant falls in HvG clones accompanied the peak levels of circulating GvH clones. Among recipient marrow samples, GvH clones were found; some appeared first in ileum or blood.

Comments on this clone: The antigen remains undetermined.

Sequences were derived from unstimulated CD4+ T cells sorted from spleen or lymph node cells, sampled before transplant. The sequence was obtained from a human donor who was the organ donor for an intestinal transplant. The rearrangement uses TRBV5-1 and TRBJ2-7, with 9 bases that match TRBD1. DNA for the CDR3: TGCGCCAGCAGCCTCCTAACTATGGACAGGGGATCCGAGCAGTACTTC. This encodes CASSLLTMDRGSEQYF.